This record covers a single T cell receptor (beta chain). Its specificity is unknown. Generated by immunoSEQ multiplex PCR, the TCRdb table keeps only in-frame clones and is missing some. In the table there are about 2.4 million clones, 93% of which are singletons. Splitting of CD4+ cells produced CD45RA+ naive and CD45RA-negative memory subsets. Trimming cost V 6 bases and J 4 bases; bases outside gene matches: 4. From germline, CDR1 is MDHEN and CDR2 SYDVKM. The CDR3 has 13 amino acids. These data originate in a study of shared clonotypes between healthy human individuals. Study-level results: Generation probabilities were higher for clonotypes shared across all four sorted-subset donors than for unshared ones. What naive subsets generally showed was a larger estimated richness than memory subsets showed. The sole specimen, blood, was sampled, and tissue repertoires likely differ.

This receptor was taken from a man aged 18 to 29 in good health. Some clones in this sample may be carry-over from other donors' samples. The sample consisted of naive CD4+ T cells from PBMCs. Specified subset: CD45RA+ positively selected. The chain recombines TRBV28 with TRBJ1-2; 8 nucleotides align to TRBD1. As DNA, the CDR3 is TGTGCCAGCAGGTCAGGGGGCCTCTATGGCTACACCTTC. Protein: CASRSGGLYGYTF.